This paragraph covers one T cell receptor beta chain sequence. The antigen remains undetermined. This sample is drawn from a study of CD8 T cells in ankylosing spondylitis. It was by quantitative 5'-RACE with molecular barcodes that TCR beta libraries were made. Using its own MiXCR run on the 5' RACE reads, TCRdb lists one record per CDR3 protein. This table has about 200,000 distinct CDR3 sequences, around 13% appearing once. Study-wide results and caveats: Earlier reports found some motif variants in synovial fluid and blood in reactive arthritis.

Germline V gene lookup returns CDR1 WSHSY and CDR2 SAAADI. The CDR3 sequence is 13 residues long. V lost 7 bases and J lost 3, with 12 bases in between. The receptor was derived from a male donor with ankylosing spondylitis or in good health (not recorded which). The rearrangement joins TRBV10-2 to TRBJ2-5, with D perhaps matching TRBD1 (6 bases). Sequenced input: blood, either unsorted or a sorted T cell fraction (not recorded which). The CDR3 nucleotides read TGCGCCAGCACAAAGGCAGGGGAAGAGACCCAGTACTTC. Translating it yields CASTKAGEETQYF.